This passage covers 6 T cell receptor beta chains from one sample sequenced in a study of blood T cells in healthy people across ages. Combining a sample-barcoded 5' primer with a J-beta primer mix, a second PCR ran for about 7 to 11 cycles. TCRdb reanalysed the 5' RACE reads using MiXCR and keeps one entry per CDR3 protein. The sample yields about 720,000 distinct CDR3 sequences, 22% seen once. The sequenced material came from blood. Receptor source: a man between 65 and 85 years old in good health.

Of note for this clonotype: The conserved closing phenylalanine or tryptophan is absent in this CDR3, likely reflecting a read error. CDR3: CSARDRNASSYEQYL. The CDR3 DNA sequence: TGCAGTGCTAGAGATCGGAACGCGTCCTCCTACGAGCAGTACCTC. The chain links TRBV20-1 to TRBJ2-7; no clear D gene. Trimming took 0 bases from V and 0 from J, leaving 12 bases between them. The CDR3 is 15 amino acids. CDR1 DFQATT and CDR2 SNEGSKA come from the germline V gene (reference sequence).

This clonotype was detected only a few times. The V and J genes are TRBV12-3 or TRBV12-4 and TRBJ1-5; the D gene is possibly TRBD1 (5 bases). V was pared by 6 bases and J by 3 bases, with 12 bases between. This CDR3 is 14 amino acids long. CDR3 DNA sequence: TGTGCCAGCAGAGCGCTGGGGCCCAATCAGCCCCAGCATTTT. Its protein is CASRALGPNQPQHF.

There are many counts of this clonotype. The J gene is TRBJ1-4, the V gene TRBV28, with no clear D. Germline-derived CDR1 and CDR2 are MDHEN and SYDVKM. V gave up 6 bases and J gave up 0 bases, with 2 bases separating them. CDR3 size: 12 residues. CDR3 in amino acids: CASRTTNEKLFF. CDR3 coding DNA: TGTGCCAGCAGAACAACTAATGAAAAACTGTTTTTT.

The chain has TRBV20-1 and TRBJ1-5; TRBD1 matches 7 bases. V lost 2 bases, J lost 2 bases, and 3 bases stayed unmatched. The CDR3 consists of 14 residues. CDR1 DFQATT and CDR2 SNEGSKA come from the germline V gene (reference sequence). The CDR3 DNA follows: TGCAGTGCTAGAAGGGACAGCGGCAATCAGCCCCAGCATTTT. This encodes CSARRDSGNQPQHF.

V and J are TRBV30 and TRBJ2-5; no definite D call. Matching the DNA end better, TRBJ2-1 makes the J call doubtful. The germline gives CDR1 GTSNPN, CDR2 SVGIG (reference sequence). The CDR3 spans 13 residues. CDR3 nucleotide sequence: TGTGCCTGGACCTTTTCTCCATACAATGAGCAGTTCTTC. The encoded protein is CAWTFSPYNEQFF.

This clonotype was seen at least ten times. This sequence joins TRBV5-1 and TRBJ1-5; perhaps TRBD1 as D (5 bases). With 0 bases removed from V and 6 bases from J, the gap between germline ends came to 10 bases. The V gene's germline CDR1 is SGHRS and CDR2 YFSETQ. There are 14 residues in the CDR3. CDR3 in amino acids: CASSLGGVSQPQHF. Here the CDR3 DNA reads TGCGCCAGCAGCTTGGGAGGGGTATCTCAGCCCCAGCATTTT.